This is a list of T cell receptor beta chains from one sample in a study of cytomegalovirus exposure and HLA in healthy donors. Repertoires were generated with immunoSEQ multiplex PCR, while TCRdb's copy carries only in-frame clones and drops some. The repertoire includes 200,000 to 300,000 clones, almost 85% of them detected once, and roughly 2% sits in the top ten. The source material was PBMCs. The receptors shown here come from a woman aged 40 to 50 in good health and CMV-seropositive. Both conserved end residues are part of each CDR3. D genes are given only for firm matches. Clone size, where shown, is once, few, many, or a class for clones that have expanded.

J gene: TRBJ2-1
clone size: .
D gene: .
V gene: TRBV28
CDR3 protein: CASRRRWTTKGNEQFF
CDR3 DNA: TGTGCCAGCAGGCGCCGGTGGACTACTAAAGGCAATGAGCAGTTCTTC

J gene: TRBJ2-7
clone size: .
D gene: TRBD2
V gene: TRBV9
CDR3 protein: CASSVEASGEQYF
CDR3 DNA: TGTGCCAGCAGCGTAGAGGCTAGCGGGGAGCAGTACTTC

J gene: TRBJ1-1
clone size: .
D gene: .
V gene: TRBV6-5
CDR3 protein: CASSLDWNTEAFF
CDR3 DNA: TGTGCCAGCAGTCTCGACTGGAACACTGAAGCTTTCTTT

J gene: TRBJ2-7
clone size: few
D gene: TRBD1
V gene: TRBV6-1
CDR3 protein: CASTPGTGTWEQYF
CDR3 DNA: TGTGCCAGCACCCCCGGGACAGGGACGTGGGAGCAGTACTTC

J gene: TRBJ2-6
clone size: .
D gene: .
V gene: TRBV7-6
CDR3 protein: CASSPGTGANVLTF
CDR3 DNA: TGTGCCAGCAGCCCCGGGACTGGGGCCAACGTCCTGACTTTC

J gene: TRBJ2-1
clone size: .
D gene: TRBD2
V gene: TRBV7-9
CDR3 protein: CSSSTGTSGNNEQFF
CDR3 DNA: TGTTCCAGCAGCACCGGGACTAGCGGAAACAATGAGCAGTTCTTC

J gene: TRBJ2-7
clone size: .
D gene: .
V gene: TRBV10-3
CDR3 protein: CAIMRGAGEGYEQYF
CDR3 DNA: TGTGCCATCATGAGGGGGGCGGGAGAGGGCTACGAGCAGTACTTC

J gene: TRBJ2-7
clone size: .
D gene: .
V gene: TRBV6-1
CDR3 protein: CASSEAGGSSYEQYF
CDR3 DNA: TGTGCCAGCAGTGAAGCCGGCGGAAGCTCCTACGAGCAGTACTTC

J gene: TRBJ2-3
clone size: .
D gene: TRBD1
V gene: TRBV6-1
CDR3 protein: CASSGTAPTDTQYF
CDR3 DNA: TGTGCCAGCAGCGGGACAGCCCCCACGGATACGCAGTATTTT

J gene: TRBJ2-7
clone size: .
D gene: TRBD2
V gene: TRBV11-2
CDR3 protein: CASSSSGTTYEQYF
CDR3 DNA: TGTGCCAGCAGCTCCAGCGGGACCACTTACGAGCAGTACTTC

J gene: TRBJ2-1
clone size: .
D gene: TRBD1
V gene: TRBV19
CDR3 protein: CASSIGQGRNEQFF
CDR3 DNA: TGTGCCAGTAGTATAGGACAGGGGAGAAATGAGCAGTTCTTC

J gene: TRBJ2-5
clone size: .
D gene: TRBD2
V gene: TRBV2
CDR3 protein: CASKIAGLPVETQYF
CDR3 DNA: TGTGCCAGCAAAATAGCGGGGCTGCCGGTGGAGACCCAGTACTTC

J gene: TRBJ1-2
clone size: few
D gene: .
V gene: TRBV6-5
CDR3 protein: CASSFRPSGGYTF
CDR3 DNA: TGTGCCAGCAGTTTCCGACCCAGCGGGGGCTACACCTTC

J gene: TRBJ1-1
clone size: .
D gene: .
V gene: TRBV21-1
CDR3 protein: CASSKEADNTEAFF
CDR3 DNA: TGTGCCAGCAGCAAAGAAGCGGATAACACTGAAGCTTTCTTT

J gene: TRBJ1-1
clone size: .
D gene: .
V gene: TRBV18
CDR3 protein: CASSLFSRQSTNTEAFF
CDR3 DNA: TGTGCCAGCTCACTCTTTTCCCGACAGTCTACGAACACTGAAGCTTTCTTT

J gene: TRBJ1-2
clone size: .
D gene: .
V gene: TRBV28
CDR3 protein: CASSRGVYGYTF
CDR3 DNA: TGTGCCAGCAGCAGGGGAGTCTATGGCTACACCTTC

J gene: TRBJ1-4
clone size: .
D gene: TRBD1
V gene: TRBV5-1
CDR3 protein: CASSLGTGEGEKLFF
CDR3 DNA: TGCGCCAGCAGCTTGGGGACAGGTGAAGGAGAAAAACTGTTTTTT

J gene: TRBJ2-7
clone size: .
D gene: .
V gene: TRBV29-1
CDR3 protein: CSARVAGSYEQYF
CDR3 DNA: TGCAGCGCCCGTGTTGCGGGATCATACGAGCAGTACTTC

J gene: TRBJ2-5
clone size: .
D gene: TRBD2
V gene: TRBV25-1
CDR3 protein: CATQLAGGETQYF
CDR3 DNA: TGTGCCACCCAACTAGCGGGTGGAGAGACCCAGTACTTC

J gene: TRBJ1-2
clone size: .
D gene: .
V gene: TRBV19
CDR3 protein: CASSIPGYYGYTF
CDR3 DNA: TGTGCCAGTAGTATTCCGGGATACTATGGCTACACCTTC

J gene: TRBJ2-5
clone size: .
D gene: TRBD2
V gene: TRBV6-5
CDR3 protein: CASSYSGGETQYF
CDR3 DNA: TGTGCCAGCAGTTACTCGGGAGGGGAGACCCAGTACTTC

J gene: TRBJ2-3
clone size: few
D gene: TRBD2
V gene: TRBV19
CDR3 protein: CASSKLLAGMVTDTQYF
CDR3 DNA: TGTGCCAGTAGTAAATTGCTAGCGGGAATGGTCACAGATACGCAGTATTTT

J gene: TRBJ2-5
clone size: .
D gene: .
V gene: TRBV29-1
CDR3 protein: CSARRYQETQYF
CDR3 DNA: TGCAGCGCCCGCAGGTACCAAGAGACCCAGTACTTC

J gene: TRBJ1-2
clone size: .
D gene: .
V gene: TRBV13
CDR3 protein: CASSRTNLYGYTF
CDR3 DNA: TGTGCCAGCAGCCGAACGAACCTATATGGCTACACCTTC

J gene: TRBJ1-3
clone size: .
D gene: .
V gene: TRBV29-1
CDR3 protein: CSVGGRAGNTIYF
CDR3 DNA: TGCAGCGTTGGGGGGAGGGCTGGAAACACCATATATTTT

J gene: TRBJ1-2
clone size: .
D gene: .
V gene: TRBV9
CDR3 protein: CASSAAGMLGYGYTF
CDR3 DNA: TGTGCCAGCAGCGCCGCAGGGATGCTCGGCTATGGCTACACCTTC

J gene: TRBJ1-1
clone size: .
D gene: .
V gene: TRBV5-5
CDR3 protein: CASSLGLFGKSTEAFF
CDR3 DNA: TGTGCCAGCAGCTTGGGTTTGTTCGGGAAATCCACTGAAGCTTTCTTT

J gene: TRBJ1-5
clone size: .
D gene: TRBD1
V gene: TRBV29-1
CDR3 protein: CSVSGQDGFGNQPQHF
CDR3 DNA: TGCAGCGTGTCGGGACAGGACGGGTTCGGCAATCAGCCCCAGCATTTT

J gene: TRBJ1-5
clone size: once
D gene: .
V gene: TRBV7-2
CDR3 protein: CASSLGGGGWGQPQHF
CDR3 DNA: TGTGCCAGCAGCTTAGGCGGGGGAGGTTGGGGTCAGCCCCAGCATTTT